Shown below are 24 T cell receptor beta chains from a single sample sequenced in a study of naive and memory T cell subsets. Amplification of ligated cDNA took four PCR rounds with SP2 and nested alpha and beta constant primers. TCRdb analysed the UMI-ligation and nested PCR reads with MiXCR anew, one entry per CDR3 protein. This table has more than 13,000 distinct CDR3 sequences, more than 4.5% appearing once. Sample treatment: skin biopsy from PPD injection site in Mantoux-positive individual. A UMI-containing oligonucleotide was joined by 3' ligation to the TCR cDNA template. Source: skin, taken from a tuberculin skin test site. The receptors were gathered from an adult in good health.

This clonotype was recorded many times. The J gene is TRBJ2-5, the V gene TRBV6-2 or TRBV6-3; TRBD2 agrees at 10 bases. CDR1 and CDR2 (germline): MNHEY, SVGEGT. The length of the CDR3 is 15 residues. V was pared by 6 bases and J by 4 bases, with 8 bases of the junction left unmatched. CDR3 sequence: CASSLAGAEVETQYF. Written as DNA, the CDR3 is TGTGCCAGCAGCCTAGCGGGGGCCGAGGTAGAGACCCAGTACTTC.

This clonotype was observed at least ten times. The V call is TRBV6-6, the J call TRBJ1-5; D uncertain. V was clipped by 7 bases and J by 6 bases, with 10 bases between them. The CDR3 sequence is 12 residues long. The germline V gene has CDR1 MNHNY and CDR2 SVGAGI (reference sequence). CDR3: CASKSLGQPQHF. CDR3 nucleotide sequence: TGTGCCAGCAAATCGTTAGGTCAGCCCCAGCATTTT.

The table lists this clonotype with many counts. This chain connects TRBV2 to TRBJ1-4; 8 nucleotides align to TRBD1. The CDR3 is made up of 17 amino acids. Germline V gene lookup returns CDR1 SNHLY and CDR2 FYNNEI. V gave up 0 bases and J gave up 5 bases; unmatched junction bases: 8. The CDR3 is CASSEARGQGLNEKLFF. DNA for the CDR3: TGTGCCAGCAGTGAAGCGCGTGGACAGGGCCTCAATGAAAAACTGTTTTTT.

CDR3 in amino acids: CASSPVRSSGNTIYF. The CDR3 DNA reads TGTGCCAGCAGCCCAGTCCGGAGCTCTGGAAACACCATATATTTT. The rearrangement joins TRBV7-6 to TRBJ1-3; D gene ambiguous. The CDR3 has 15 amino acids. Trimming took off 5 bases at V and 0 bases at J, with 11 bases between the two ends. Germline V CDR1 and CDR2: SGHVS, FNYEAQ.

V is TRBV27 and J is TRBJ2-5; 9 bases match TRBD1. From germline, CDR1 is MNHEY and CDR2 SMNVEV (reference sequence). The V segment lost 4 bases and the J segment 6 bases; nucleotides outside the gene matches: 3. This CDR3 has 13 residues. This CDR3 reads CASSSDRGKTQYF. As DNA, the CDR3 is TGTGCCAGCAGTTCGGACAGGGGAAAGACCCAGTACTTC.

The rearrangement joins TRBV7-2 to TRBJ2-7, with D maybe TRBD2 (7 bases). The germline CDR1 and CDR2 sequences are SGHTA and FQGNSA. The CDR3 consists of 16 residues. V lost 4 bases, J lost 3 bases, and 19 bases lay in between. CDR3 coding DNA: TGTGCCAGCAGCTGGGGTGGGGGGGGCAAAAACTACGAGCAGTACTTC. It translates to CASSWGGGGKNYEQYF.

This clonotype was recorded at least ten times. The V call is TRBV10-3, the J call TRBJ2-1; either TRBD1 or TRBD2 may fit D (7 bases each). Trimming took off 10 bases at V and 2 bases at J, with 24 bases between the two ends. Germline V gene data show CDR1 as ENHRY and CDR2 as SYGVKD. This CDR3 comprises 17 residues. The CDR3 bases are TGTGCCACTAAACCCCGATCAGGGGGGGTTCCCTACAATGAGCAGTTCTTC. Encoded protein: CATKPRSGGVPYNEQFF.

This clonotype has ten or more counts. The V and J genes are TRBV7-6 and TRBJ1-1; no definite D call. The germline V gene encodes CDR1 SGHVS and CDR2 FNYEAQ. The CDR3 consists of 16 residues. The V end was cut by 8 bases, the J end by 4 bases, with 23 bases between. The CDR3 loop is CASSPVLRRRATEAFF. In DNA form, the CDR3 reads TGTGCCAGCTCCCCCGTCCTGAGAAGGAGGGCCACTGAAGCTTTCTTT.

Concerning this clonotype: A much more abundant neighbour one base away suggests this may be a read error. The V and J genes are TRBV18 and TRBJ1-1; D call uncertain. Germline loops: CDR1 KGHSH, CDR2 LQKENI. This CDR3 comprises 14 residues. CDR3 nucleotide sequence: TGTGCCAGCTCCCCCCCCCTGGGAAACACTGAAGCTCTCTTT. Amino acids: CASSPPLGNTEALF.

This clonotype appeared many times. The rearrangement links TRBV30 to TRBJ1-4; D remains ambiguous. Germline lookup yields CDR1 GTSNPN and CDR2 SVGIG (reference sequence). This CDR3 is built from 14 residues. V dropped 0 bases and J dropped 7 bases, with 12 bases sitting between them. The CDR3 spells CAWSVRLMGEKLFF. CDR3 DNA sequence: TGTGCCTGGAGTGTCCGGCTAATGGGTGAAAAACTGTTTTTT.

This clonotype was observed many times. The chain joins TRBV29-1 to TRBJ1-2, with a tentative D call TRBD1 (6 bases). The CDR3 spans 13 residues. V was trimmed by 2 bases and J by 3 bases, leaving 10 bases between them. The germline V gene encodes CDR1 SQVTM and CDR2 ANQGSEA. This CDR3 is CSVELGQYYGYTF. CDR3 DNA: TGCAGCGTTGAATTAGGACAGTACTATGGCTACACCTTC.

This clonotype is medium-sized. This chain uses TRBV18 with TRBJ2-1; TRBD2 matches 9 bases. V shed 3 bases and J 4 bases; nucleotides not matched to a gene: 4. The CDR3 spans 15 residues. Germline values: CDR1 KGHSH, CDR2 LQKENI. The CDR3 loop reads CASSPGLAQYNEQFF. The CDR3, as DNA: TGTGCCAGCTCACCGGGACTAGCTCAATACAATGAGCAGTTCTTC. Complete variable domain (other parts from reference TRBV18 and TRBJ2-1): NAGVMQNPRHLVRRRGQEARLRCSPMKGHSHVYWYRQLPEEGLKFMVYLQKENIIDESGMPKERFSAEFPKEGPSILRIQQVVRGDSAAYFCASSPGLAQYNEQFFGPGTRLTVL.

This clonotype was seen many times. Here the CDR3 DNA reads TGTGCCAGCAGCTTAGAGCATGAGCAGTTCTTC. Protein product: CASSLEHEQFF. The genes are TRBV7-9 and TRBJ2-1, with D hard to call. Per germline, CDR1 SEHNR and CDR2 FQNEAQ (reference sequence). The V gene lost 1 base and the J gene lost 8 bases, with 3 bases spanning the gap. The CDR3 length is 11 residues.

In this sample, this clonotype turned up many times. This rearrangement joins TRBV2 to TRBJ1-1; 7 bases are a match to TRBD1. The germline V gene encodes CDR1 SNHLY and CDR2 FYNNEI. V lost 7 bases and J lost 7; bases outside the gene matches: 15. The CDR3 runs 15 residues. DNA of the CDR3: TGTGCCAGCATCAACCCCGGGACAGCCGACCGTGAAGCTTTCTTT. It specifies CASINPGTADREAFF.

This clonotype was counted ten times or more. The J gene is TRBJ2-2, the V gene TRBV3-1; D call uncertain. The germline gives CDR1 LGHDT, CDR2 YNNKEL (reference sequence). The ends were cut back, 0 bases at V and 4 bases at J, with 6 bases in the middle. This CDR3 has 14 residues. This CDR3 is CASSQEGFTGELFF. The CDR3 coding sequence is TGTGCCAGCAGCCAAGAAGGGTTCACCGGGGAGCTGTTTTTT.

This clonotype has a count of ten or more. The V gene is TRBV20-1, the J gene TRBJ1-2; no clear D gene. This CDR3 is built from 13 residues. Germline V CDR1 and CDR2: DFQATT, SNEGSKA (reference sequence). Trimming removed 4 bases at V and 4 bases at J, with 13 bases between. The CDR3 loop is CSAKETASYGYTF. For the CDR3, the DNA is TGCAGTGCTAAGGAGACCGCTAGCTATGGCTACACCTTC.

This clonotype was counted at least ten times. V usage is TRBV4-3 and J usage is TRBJ2-1; D gene unclear. Trimming cost V 4 bases and J 2 bases, with 12 bases left between them. The length of the CDR3 is 15 residues. Germline V gene lookup returns CDR1 LGHNA and CDR2 YSLEER. The CDR3 sequence: CASSLGRSPYNEQFF. The CDR3 region has the DNA TGCGCCAGCAGCCTCGGACGTTCCCCCTACAATGAGCAGTTCTTC.

Details on this clonotype: A much larger clone sits a single nucleotide away, making a read error possible. This rearrangement joins TRBV7-2 to TRBJ1-5; D remains unclear. Germline CDR1 is SGHTA and CDR2 is FQGNSA. The CDR3 is made up of 14 amino acids. CDR3 nucleotide sequence: TGTGGCAGCACCAGAGGTGGTTCCGGGCAGCCCCAGCATTTT. Its protein product is CGSTRGGSGQPQHF.

This clonotype was detected ten times or more. The chain employs TRBV20-1 and TRBJ2-5; D gene ambiguous. Germline V gene sequence: CDR1 DFQATT, CDR2 SNEGSKA (reference sequence). The V gene lost 0 bases and the J gene lost 7 bases, with 12 bases spanning the gap. The CDR3 totals 13 residues. The CDR3 here is CSARDPTAGTQYF. The CDR3 region has the DNA TGCAGTGCTAGAGATCCGACCGCTGGGACCCAGTACTTC.

This clonotype was observed many times. The V gene is TRBV28, the J gene TRBJ1-2, with 7 nucleotides matching TRBD1. Germline V lookup: CDR1 MDHEN, CDR2 SYDVKM. The CDR3 extends over 15 amino acids. J was trimmed by 4 bases and V by 6 bases; bases with no gene match: 11. In nucleotides, the CDR3 is TGTGCCAGCAGGGGCCTTGGAGGGGGCCTCTATGGCTACACCTTC. Its translation is CASRGLGGGLYGYTF.

With respect to this clonotype: An end of the junction does not agree with germline; a read error may underlie this. The chain employs TRBV12-3 or TRBV12-4 and TRBJ1-2, with D perhaps matching TRBD1 (5 bases). CDR3 length: 14 residues. In nucleotides, the CDR3 is TGTGCCAGCAGCAGGGCCACCCTCAACTATGGCTACGCCTTC. Translating it yields CASSRATLNYGYAF.

This clonotype is medium-sized by share. The chain couples TRBV19 to TRBJ2-3; D is perhaps TRBD2 (6 bases). There are 15 residues in the CDR3. In germline, CDR1 is LNHDA, CDR2 SQIVND (reference sequence). V was cut by 7 bases and J by 1 base, with 15 bases left in between. For the CDR3, the DNA is TGTGCCAGTACCCCCCAGCCGGGGGGCACAGATACGCAGTATTTT. Its translation: CASTPQPGGTDTQYF. The whole variable domain, filled in from reference TRBV19 and TRBJ2-3, reads DGGITQSPKYLFRKEGQNVTLSCEQNLNHDAMYWYRQDPGQGLRLIYYSQIVNDFQKGDIAEGYSVSREKKESFPLTVTSAQKNPTAFYLCASTPQPGGTDTQYFGPGTRLTVL.

In its sample, this clonotype was seen many times. This chain uses TRBV20-1 with TRBJ2-7, with a weak D call TRBD1 (6 bases). Germline values: CDR1 DFQATT, CDR2 SNEGSKA (reference sequence). V was trimmed by 8 bases and J by 0 bases, leaving 14 bases between them. CDR3 length: 13 amino acids. CDR3 coding DNA: TGCAGTCCCCTGGGACAAAACTCCTACGAGCAGTACTTC. Protein product: CSPLGQNSYEQYF.

This clonotype is termed medium-sized. The chain is built from TRBV7-2 and TRBJ2-5; 8 nucleotides match TRBD1. Germline CDR1 is SGHTA and CDR2 is FQGNSA. Unmatched junction bases numbered 4, after V lost 4 bases and J lost 3 bases. The CDR3 consists of 14 residues. The CDR3 sequence: CASSSNRGKETQYF. CDR3 sequence (DNA): TGTGCCAGCAGCTCGAACAGGGGGAAAGAGACCCAGTACTTC.